This TCR beta chain originates from a study of technical replicates of blood from a few donors. This CDR3 contains 14 residues. The V gene's germline CDR1 is MGHDK and CDR2 SYGVNS. Between the trimmed V and J ends, which lost 7 bases and 7 bases, there was a span of 17 bases. Libraries were prepared by immunoSEQ multiplex PCR; TCRdb keeps only in-frame clonotypes and omits some of them. This repertoire shows 65,000 to 70,000 clones, approximately 88% found once; its top ten account for about 4.6%. The gene calls are TRBV25-1 and TRBJ2-1, with D possibly being TRBD2 (6 bases). The sequencing sample was made of PBMCs. The clonotype comes from a human donor in good health. Some clones in this sample may be carry-over from other donors' samples. This CDR3 is CASMAASVSNEQFF. The DNA of the CDR3 is TGTGCCAGCATGGCGGCTAGCGTGTCAAATGAGCAGTTCTTC.